The 23 T cell receptor beta chains below were found in one sample sequenced in a study of cytomegalovirus exposure and HLA in healthy donors. Profiling relied on immunoSEQ multiplex PCR, and the TCRdb table lists in-frame clones only, not all of them. This sample yields under 200,000 clones, of which roughly 90% are seen a single time; over 4% belongs to the top ten. Sequencing was carried out using PBMCs. The receptors were sampled from a man aged 18 to 29 in good health and CMV-seropositive.

V usage is TRBV5-6 and J usage is TRBJ2-4, with D maybe TRBD1 (6 bases). The CDR3 covers 19 residues. Germline-derived CDR1 and CDR2 are SGHDT and YYEEEE. V lost 4 bases, J lost 0 bases, and 23 bases lay in between. The CDR3: CASSQVDLGHTIAKNIQYF. CDR3 DNA: TGTGCCAGCAGCCAAGTTGATTTGGGACATACAATAGCCAAAAACATTCAGTACTTC.

This clone appeared a single time. The genes are TRBV5-1 and TRBJ2-3, with 7 bases fitting TRBD2. This CDR3 comprises 21 residues. Germline V gene sequence: CDR1 SGHRS, CDR2 YFSETQ. Germline trimming cut 0 bases from V and 3 bases from J; bases unmatched to any gene: 22. The CDR3 DNA sequence: TGCGCCAGCAGCTTGGATCCGCTGGGGGACGGGCAGGGAGGGAAGACAGATACGCAGTATTTT. Its translation is CASSLDPLGDGQGGKTDTQYF.

Of note for this clone: Other nucleotide sequences from this sample produce the same CDR3. This chain connects TRBV5-1 to TRBJ1-4, with unresolved D. The V and J ends lost 1 base and 1 base respectively, with 5 bases between them. This CDR3 is built from 14 residues. Germline assignment: CDR1 SGHRS and CDR2 YFSETQ. As DNA, the CDR3 is TGCGCCAGCAGCTTGTTCGGAACTAATGAAAAACTGTTTTTT. This codes for CASSLFGTNEKLFF.

Details on this clone: The same CDR3 arises from other DNA sequences in this sample as well. The CDR3 DNA reads as TGTGCCAGCAGCGTTGGGACTAGCGGATCCACAGATACGCAGTATTTT. Translated, it gives CASSVGTSGSTDTQYF. V usage is TRBV9 and J usage is TRBJ2-3, with 11 bases lining up with TRBD2. Germline CDR1 SGDLS, CDR2 YYNGEE. This CDR3 region has 16 residues. V lost 2 bases and J lost 2; bases outside the gene matches: 4.

A single count supports this clone. This chain uses TRBV4-2 with TRBJ2-7; 9 bases agree with TRBD2. The V segment lost 1 base and the J segment 3 bases; nucleotides outside the gene matches: 4. The CDR3 sequence is 15 residues long. The germline V gene has CDR1 LGHNA and CDR2 YNFKEQ. CDR3 bases: TGTGCCAGCAGCCAAGGTTCTAGCGGGAACTACGAGCAGTACTTC. As protein: CASSQGSSGNYEQYF.

This chain links TRBV6-6 with TRBJ2-1; a weak D match, TRBD1 (5 bases). The CDR3 extends over 14 amino acids. Germline CDR1 is MNHNY and CDR2 is SVGAGI (reference sequence). Trimming removed 4 bases from V and 6 bases from J, with 13 bases in between. CDR3: CASSFAMGLNEQFF. CDR3 nucleotides: TGTGCCAGCAGTTTTGCGATGGGGCTCAATGAGCAGTTCTTC.

V and J are TRBV19 and TRBJ1-3, with 7 bases identical to TRBD1. V trimming: 4 bases; J trimming: 3 bases; junction bases outside the gene matches: 6. CDR1 is LNHDA and CDR2 is SQIVND in the germline V gene (reference sequence). CDR3 length equals 15 residues. In DNA form, the CDR3 reads TGTGCCAGTAGTACGCCGGGACAGCTTGGAAACACCATATATTTT. Amino acid sequence: CASSTPGQLGNTIYF.

This chain uses TRBV18 with TRBJ1-1; 7 nucleotides match TRBD1. CDR1 is KGHSH, CDR2 LQKENI, per germline. The CDR3 is 20 residues long. The V segment lost 6 bases and the J segment 1 base; nucleotides outside the gene matches: 23. Here the CDR3 DNA reads TGTGCCAGCTCCCCATTCAGCCGAGGGGGCGTCCGGGATAAGAACACTGAAGCTTTCTTT. It is translated as CASSPFSRGGVRDKNTEAFF.

Comment on this clone: Mismatch with germline at one junction end may stem from a read error. This rearrangement joins TRBV7-7 to TRBJ2-7, with D maybe TRBD1 (6 bases). CDR3 length equals 14 residues. Per germline, CDR1 SSHAT and CDR2 FNYEAQ (reference sequence). CDR3 protein: CASSPGSGAYEQYF. The CDR3 nucleotides read TGTGCTAGCAGCCCCGGCTCAGGGGCCTACGAGCAGTACTTC.

This chain connects TRBV6-1 to TRBJ2-3, with 8 bases aligning to TRBD2. The CDR3 contains 17 residues. V shed 2 bases and J 4 bases; nucleotides not matched to a gene: 11. Per the germline V gene, CDR1 is MNHNS and CDR2 is SASEGT. The CDR3 DNA reads as TGTGCCAGCAGTGAATTCTCCCGGGAGGGCCTAGCAGATACGCAGTATTTT. Protein: CASSEFSREGLADTQYF.

V and J are TRBV7-6 and TRBJ2-3; D perhaps matches TRBD2 (6 bases). The germline V and J ends were trimmed by 3 bases and 0 bases, with 10 bases remaining between them. The germline V gene has CDR1 SGHVS and CDR2 FNYEAQ. This CDR3 spans 15 amino acids. CDR3: CASSFWGDSTDTQYF. CDR3 in DNA: TGTGCCAGCAGCTTTTGGGGGGATAGCACAGATACGCAGTATTTT. The full variable domain, rest sourced from reference TRBV7-6 and TRBJ2-3, is GAGVSQSPRYKVTKRGQDVALRCDPISGHVSLYWYRQALGQGPEFLTYFNYEAQQDKSGLPNDRFSAERPEGSISTLTIQRTEQRDSAMYRCASSFWGDSTDTQYFGPGTRLTVL.

This chain connects TRBV9 to TRBJ2-1; possibly TRBD2 for D (6 bases). The V end was cut by 0 bases, the J end by 7 bases, with 11 bases between. The length of the CDR3 is 14 residues. Per germline, CDR1 SGDLS and CDR2 YYNGEE. The CDR3 loop reads CASSVGGTSNEQFF. As DNA, the CDR3 is TGTGCCAGCAGCGTAGGTGGGACTTCGAATGAGCAGTTCTTC.

The V gene is TRBV19, the J gene TRBJ2-7; TRBD2 matches at 10 bases. This CDR3 spans 15 amino acids. J gave up 7 bases and V 3 bases, and 9 bases lay outside the gene matches. Germline V gene lookup returns CDR1 LNHDA and CDR2 SQIVND (reference sequence). The CDR3 is CASSIGAGGPEEQYF. CDR3 DNA sequence: TGTGCCAGTAGTATCGGAGCGGGAGGGCCTGAAGAGCAGTACTTC.

The chain uses TRBV5-1 and TRBJ2-1; 9 nucleotides line up with TRBD2. This CDR3 has 14 amino acids. Looked up from germline, CDR1 is SGHRS and CDR2 is YFSETQ. V gave up 4 bases and J gave up 2 bases; unmatched junction bases: 1. CDR3 DNA sequence: TGCGCCAGCAGCGCTAGCGGGGCCTACAATGAGCAGTTCTTC. Translated, it gives CASSASGAYNEQFF.

V and J are TRBV28 and TRBJ1-1; TRBD1 aligns across 9 bases. With V trimmed by 8 bases and J by 5 bases, 6 bases remained unmatched. From germline, CDR1 is MDHEN and CDR2 SYDVKM. The CDR3 is made up of 13 amino acids. The CDR3 loop reads CASYDRGRTEAFF. In DNA form, the CDR3 reads TGTGCCAGCTACGACAGGGGGAGAACTGAAGCTTTCTTT.

Only one count was recorded for this clone. The V gene is TRBV6-5, the J gene TRBJ2-2, with 12 bases that match TRBD2. The CDR3 sequence is 14 residues long. Trimming cost V 10 bases and J 6 bases; bases outside gene matches: 6. Germline CDR1 is MNHEY and CDR2 is SVGAGI. The CDR3 region has the DNA TGTGCCAACAAAACTAGCGGGGGGTCCGGGGAGCTGTTTTTT. This gives the protein CANKTSGGSGELFF.

In DNA form, the CDR3 reads TGTGCCAGCAGCCTCCCCGGGTCCCTTTACTCCTACAATGAGCAGTTCTTC. This translates into CASSLPGSLYSYNEQFF. The J gene is TRBJ2-1, the V gene TRBV7-8; D is ambiguous. CDR1 is SGHVS and CDR2 is FQNEAQ in the germline V gene. CDR3 length: 17 amino acids. With 5 bases removed from V and 0 bases from J, the gap between germline ends came to 17 bases.

The CDR3, as DNA: TGTGCCAGCAGCCCCAACAGGGTTGGGGCCGGGGAGCTGTTTTTT. This translates into CASSPNRVGAGELFF. The gene calls are TRBV7-3 and TRBJ2-2; possible D gene TRBD1, 6 bases. V gave up 5 bases and J gave up 6 bases, with 16 bases separating them. This CDR3 is built from 15 residues. CDR1 is SGHTA, CDR2 FQGTGA, per germline.

This rearrangement joins TRBV28 to TRBJ2-6; D possibly corresponds to TRBD1 (6 bases). This CDR3 has 16 amino acids. Germline lookup yields CDR1 MDHEN and CDR2 SYDVKM. V was cut by 3 bases and J by 0 bases, with 9 bases left in between. Here the CDR3 DNA reads TGTGCCAGCAGTTTTCTAGGGGGCTCTGGGGCCAACGTCCTGACTTTC. Amino acids: CASSFLGGSGANVLTF. Full variable domain (remainder filled in from reference TRBV28 and TRBJ2-6): DVKVTQSSRYLVKRTGEKVFLECVQDMDHENMFWYRQDPGLGLRLIYFSYDVKMKEKGDIPEGYSVSREKKERFSLILESASTNQTSMYLCASSFLGGSGANVLTFGAGSRLTVL.

This clone was seen just once. The CDR3 sequence: CASSVEVAGAEQFF. Here the CDR3 DNA reads TGTGCCAGCAGCGTAGAGGTAGCGGGAGCAGAGCAGTTCTTC. The chain has TRBV9 and TRBJ2-1; 9 bases line up with TRBD2. The CDR3 runs to 14 residues. Germline lookup yields CDR1 SGDLS and CDR2 YYNGEE. V lost 0 bases, J lost 10 bases, and 5 bases stayed unmatched.

As concerns this clone: Its ends do not fully match the called genes, so a read error is possible. The chain is built from TRBV19 and TRBJ1-1; 9 bases are shared with TRBD1. Germline V CDR1 and CDR2: LNHDA, SQIVND (reference sequence). The CDR3 length is 18 residues. The CDR3 DNA reads TGTGCCAGCTCCCCCCACGCCGGGACAGGGATTGTGAAGACTGAAGCTTTCTTT. Translation: CASSPHAGTGIVKTEAFF.

The chain uses TRBV4-1 and TRBJ1-4; 10 bases are shared with TRBD1. The ends lost 4 bases at V and 8 bases at J; junction bases unmatched: 4. The CDR3 has 14 residues. Germline V gene sequence: CDR1 MGHRA, CDR2 YSYEKL. The CDR3 reads CASSRGQGVEKLFF. CDR3 bases: TGCGCCAGCAGCCGAGGACAGGGGGTCGAAAAACTGTTTTTT.

The J gene is TRBJ2-7, the V gene TRBV2; TRBD2 matches 10 bases. The CDR3 length is 15 residues. The germline CDR1 and CDR2 sequences are SNHLY and FYNNEI. J lost 3 bases, V lost 4 bases, and 6 bases had no gene match. The CDR3 coding sequence is TGTGCCAGCAGTGGCGGTACTAGCGGGATCTACGAGCAGTACTTC. Amino acids: CASSGGTSGIYEQYF. Variable domain in full (rest from reference TRBV2 and TRBJ2-7): EPEVTQTPSHQVTQMGQEVILRCVPISNHLYFYWYRQILGQKVEFLVSFYNNEISEKSEIFDDQFSVERPDGSNFTLKIRSTKLEDSAMYFCASSGGTSGIYEQYFGPGTRLTVT.